Sequencing of this TCR beta chain was carried out in a study of blood T cell repertoires in COVID-19. Study at large: From T cells, B-cell-depleted T cells, or PBMCs came the material, which was cDNA or gDNA.

Per the study methods: Cell counts per sample came from amplifying reference gene primers. Repertoires were generated with immunoSEQ multiplex PCR, while TCRdb's copy carries only in-frame clones and drops some. That table furnishes V, J and clone size, whereas the DNA furnished D and trimming. The sample yields tens of thousands of clones, roughly 87% seen once. V shed 6 bases and J 2 bases; nucleotides not matched to a gene: 9. Germline lookup yields CDR1 SQVTM and CDR2 ANQGSEA. The CDR3 sequence is 14 residues long. The clonotype comes from a woman aged 55-70 years with active COVID-19. The sample consisted of peripheral blood. The chain recombines TRBV29-1 with TRBJ2-7; 8 bases line up with TRBD1. The CDR3 region is CSVGAGTGAYEQYF. In DNA, the CDR3 is TGCAGCGTGGGGGCCGGGACAGGAGCCTACGAGCAGTACTTC.